The 18 T cell receptor beta chains presented below share a single source sample, sequenced in a study of T cell responses to AZD1222 COVID-19 vaccine. Here immunoSEQ multiplex PCR was the method, and the copy in TCRdb shows in-frame clones only, minus some. The repertoire has more than 100,000 clones, 90% to 95% of them found once; the top ten carry approximately 1.6%. Sequences were derived from peripheral blood, sampled on day 0 of AZD1222 vaccination. Receptors were obtained from an adult in good health.

The rearrangement joins TRBV4-2 to TRBJ2-3; possible D gene TRBD1, 5 bases. CDR3 size: 15 residues. V was shortened by 4 bases and J by 4 bases, with 15 bases between the two germline ends. CDR1 and CDR2 (germline): LGHNA, YNFKEQ. CDR3 sequence reads: CASSPQASSSDTQYF. CDR3 DNA: TGTGCCAGCAGCCCACAGGCGAGTAGTTCAGATACGCAGTATTTT.

V and J are TRBV4-2 and TRBJ1-6, with D perhaps TRBD1 (6 bases). V gave up 3 bases and J gave up 5 bases, with 14 bases separating them. Germline values: CDR1 LGHNA, CDR2 YNFKEQ. This CDR3 comprises 16 residues. The CDR3 loop is CASSHGTPGDNSPLHF. In DNA form, the CDR3 reads TGTGCCAGCAGCCATGGGACACCAGGGGATAATTCACCCCTCCACTTT.

The chain couples TRBV28 to TRBJ2-1; 14 positions match TRBD2. This CDR3 spans 16 amino acids. V was clipped by 5 bases and J by 6 bases; unmatched bases: 6. Looked up from germline, CDR1 is MDHEN and CDR2 is SYDVKM. The CDR3 is CASSRPGLAGANEQFF. CDR3 coding DNA: TGTGCCAGCAGTCGCCCGGGACTAGCGGGGGCCAATGAGCAGTTCTTC.

Here the CDR3 reads CAWSVRQGSNEKLFF. The CDR3 nucleotides are TGTGCCTGGAGTGTAAGACAGGGGTCTAATGAAAAACTGTTTTTT. V gene TRBV30 combines with J gene TRBJ1-4, with 8 bases lining up with TRBD1. With 0 bases clipped from V and 3 bases from J, the junction kept 3 bases outside the gene matches. Germline values: CDR1 GTSNPN, CDR2 SVGIG (reference sequence). The length of the CDR3 is 15 residues.

DNA of the CDR3: TGCAGCGTAACGGGACCGATCTCCTACGAGCAGTACTTC. Residues: CSVTGPISYEQYF. The chain recombines TRBV29-1 with TRBJ2-7; D may be TRBD1 or TRBD2 (5 bases each). V dropped 6 bases and J dropped 0 bases, with 12 bases sitting between them. The length of the CDR3 is 13 residues. Germline values: CDR1 SQVTM, CDR2 ANQGSEA.

In this sample, this clone turned up a few times. V usage is TRBV21-1 and J usage is TRBJ1-2; the tabulated D call, TRBD1, remains unverified against the DNA. TRBV21-1 is tagged as a pseudogene. This CDR3 spans 15 amino acids. DNA of the CDR3: TGTGCCAGCAGCAAAGTAATCCGTACAGGGACCGGCTACACCTTC. Its protein product is CASSKVIRTGTGYTF.

This chain connects TRBV4-1 to TRBJ1-5; D remains unclear. Trimming stripped 5 bases from V and 8 bases from J, with 13 bases between. CDR1 and CDR2 (germline): MGHRA, YSYEKL. The CDR3 has 13 residues. This CDR3 reads CASSSTWGEPQHF. CDR3 sequence (DNA): TGCGCCAGCAGCTCTACTTGGGGTGAGCCCCAGCATTTT.

The chain combines TRBV7-2 with TRBJ1-3, with unresolved D. The CDR3 length is 13 residues. Germline V gives CDR1 SGHTA, CDR2 FQGNSA. Trimming cost V 1 base and J 6 bases, with 7 bases left between them. CDR3 coding DNA: TGTGCCAGCAGCTTAGAGCGAGAAAACACCATATATTTT. It codes for CASSLERENTIYF.

The V gene is TRBV3-1 (or the pseudogene TRBV3-2), the J gene TRBJ2-7; tentatively, D is TRBD1 (5 bases). Germline CDR1 reads LGHDT; CDR2 reads YNNKEL (reference sequence). Deletions cut 1 base from V and 1 base from J, with 11 bases between. The CDR3 totals 15 residues. CDR3 coding DNA: TGTGCCAGCAGCCAAGCATCCGACAGTTCCTACGAGCAGTACTTC. Its protein product is CASSQASDSSYEQYF.

V is TRBV6-5 and J is TRBJ2-7; D possibly uses TRBD1 or TRBD2 (7 bases each). This CDR3 is 16 amino acids long. Germline CDR1 and CDR2: MNHEY and SVGAGI. Trimming took off 3 bases at V and 2 bases at J, with 17 bases between the two ends. The CDR3 nucleotides are TGTGCCAGCAGTTATCAGGGGGGGGGAAGTGCCTACGAGCAGTACTTC. Protein sequence: CASSYQGGGSAYEQYF.

There are many counts of this clone. The chain couples TRBV5-1 to TRBJ2-2; 7 bases line up with TRBD1. Germline-derived CDR1 and CDR2 are SGHRS and YFSETQ. J gave up 5 bases and V 4 bases, and 8 bases lay outside the gene matches. The CDR3 extends over 15 amino acids. The DNA of the CDR3 is TGCGCCAGCAGCCTAGGGGACAGCGGAACCGGGGAGCTGTTTTTT. The encoded protein is CASSLGDSGTGELFF. The entire variable domain, with the rest obtained from reference TRBV5-1 and TRBJ2-2, is as follows: KAGVTQTPRYLIKTRGQQVTLSCSPISGHRSVSWYQQTPGQGLQFLFEYFSETQRNKGNFPGRFSGRQFSNSRSEMNVSTLELGDSALYLCASSLGDSGTGELFFGEGSRLTVL.

This clone appeared a few times. The chain's CDR3 is CASSESTGGTGELFF. In DNA form, the CDR3 reads TGCGCCAGCAGTGAGTCAACAGGGGGCACCGGGGAGCTGTTTTTT. This chain uses TRBV10-1 with TRBJ2-2; the match to TRBD1 covers 8 bases. J gave up 4 bases and V 0 bases, and 1 base lay outside the gene matches. The germline CDR1 and CDR2 sequences are WNHNN and SYGVQD (reference sequence). The CDR3 loop spans 15 amino acids.

This clone turned up a few times. The V gene is TRBV19, the J gene TRBJ2-2; TRBD2 aligns across 9 bases. This CDR3 region has 14 residues. V was clipped by 7 bases and J by 3 bases; unmatched bases: 3. Germline CDR1 reads LNHDA; CDR2 reads SQIVND (reference sequence). CDR3 coding DNA: TGTGCCAGTACCCTAGCGGGATACACCGGGGAGCTGTTTTTT. As protein: CASTLAGYTGELFF.

The chain carries TRBV6-5 and TRBJ1-5; possibly TRBD1 for D (5 bases). Between the trimmed V and J ends, which lost 6 bases and 4 bases, there was a span of 13 bases. Germline CDR1 and CDR2: MNHEY and SVGAGI. CDR3 size: 14 residues. The CDR3 spells CASRGGPGNQPQHF. In DNA, the CDR3 is TGTGCCAGCAGGGGCGGTCCAGGGAATCAGCCCCAGCATTTT.

The chain uses TRBV4-3 and TRBJ2-1; D may be TRBD2 (6 bases). The V end was cut by 2 bases, the J end by 6 bases, with 11 bases between. The CDR3 is 14 amino acids. The germline V gene has CDR1 LGHNA and CDR2 YSLEER. CDR3 sequence (DNA): TGCGCCAGCAGCCAACGACTAGAGAGCAATGAGCAGTTCTTC. Residues: CASSQRLESNEQFF.

The chain has TRBV28 and TRBJ1-2; no definite D call. V was trimmed by 3 bases and J by 3 bases, leaving 17 bases between them. Germline V gives CDR1 MDHEN, CDR2 SYDVKM. The CDR3 spans 16 residues. The CDR3 bases are TGTGCCAGCAGTTTTAGACCAGGAGGCATGGACTATGGCTACACCTTC. It specifies CASSFRPGGMDYGYTF.

This clone was counted once. The chain has TRBV24-1 and TRBJ1-5; possibly TRBD1 for D (6 bases). This CDR3 is built from 16 residues. Deletions cut 4 bases from V and 3 bases from J, with 15 bases between. Germline CDR1 KGHDR, CDR2 SFDVKD. The chain's CDR3 is CATSDHTTGFNQPQHF. The CDR3 nucleotides read TGTGCCACCAGTGACCATACTACAGGGTTCAATCAGCCCCAGCATTTT.

V is TRBV5-1 and J is TRBJ2-1; 13 bases agree with TRBD2. V was pared by 2 bases and J by 8 bases, with 4 bases of the junction left unmatched. Germline CDR1 reads SGHRS; CDR2 reads YFSETQ. The CDR3 sequence is 15 residues long. CDR3 residues: CASSLGTSGTYEQFF. In nucleotides, the CDR3 is TGCGCCAGCAGCTTAGGGACTAGCGGGACCTATGAGCAGTTCTTC.